The table lists the clone carrying this TCR beta chain with a few counts. This record comes from a study of OX40 agonist ivuxolimab in advanced cancers. This CDR3 has 13 residues. Germline V gives CDR1 LGHNA, CDR2 YNFKEQ. V gave up 5 bases and J gave up 2 bases, with 8 bases separating them. TCRdb keeps only in-frame clones here, not all; method: immunoSEQ multiplex PCR. Counted here are 69,000 or so clones, 82% occurring once; the ten biggest clones make up 6% to 8%. This sequence originates from an adult with an advanced solid tumor such as melanoma, head and neck, liver or kidney cancer. The chain couples TRBV4-2 to TRBJ2-3; no clear D. The source was CD4+ or CD8+ T cells sorted from blood, collected in a trial of the OX40 agonist ivuxolimab. CDR3 DNA sequence: TGTGCCAGCAGCAGAGAGGTCACAGATACGCAGTATTTT. This sequence encodes CASSREVTDTQYF.